The clone carrying this T cell receptor beta chain was counted a single time. The antigen is not known. TCRdb's copy holds only in-frame clones and misses some; the assay was immunoSEQ multiplex PCR. The data contain approximately 130,000 clones, roughly 84% of them singletons. There are 13 residues in the CDR3. In germline, CDR1 is MNHNY, CDR2 SVGAGI (reference sequence). V lost 6 bases and J 3 bases, leaving 12 bases between the germline ends. These data belong to a study of cytotoxic CD8 clonotypes in ibrutinib-treated CLL. Overall study findings and caveats: In sustained-remission versus progressing patients, sampling times differed.

The sequence was obtained from a human donor with chronic lymphocytic leukemia. The chain has TRBV6-6 and TRBJ2-7; perhaps TRBD1 as D (5 bases). Source: PBMCs, taken after 24 months of ibrutinib treatment. The CDR3 nucleotides read TGTGCCAGCAGCTCAGGACAACGCTACGAGCAGTACTTC. It is translated as CASSSGQRYEQYF.